Shown below are 14 T cell receptor beta chains from a single sample sequenced in a study of shared clonotypes between healthy human individuals. Produced via immunoSEQ multiplex PCR; TCRdb's table is partial and in-frame only. The profile shows roughly 220,000 clones, 50% to 80% of them singletons. Specimen: memory CD4+ T cells sorted from blood. Sample subset: CD45RA-negative fraction. These receptors were collected from a man between 25 and 39 years old in good health.

The V call is TRBV7-2, the J call TRBJ2-5; no reliable D call. This CDR3 has 13 residues. Germline V gene sequence: CDR1 SGHTA, CDR2 FQGNSA. V was shortened by 5 bases and J by 5 bases, with 12 bases between the two germline ends. The CDR3 protein is CASSLWLSETQYF. DNA of the CDR3: TGTGCCAGCAGCCTGTGGCTCTCGGAGACCCAGTACTTC.

The V gene is TRBV27, the J gene TRBJ2-7; maybe TRBD2 (5 bases). This CDR3 contains 15 residues. The V and J ends lost 2 bases and 1 base respectively, with 12 bases between them. Germline-derived CDR1 and CDR2 are MNHEY and SMNVEV (reference sequence). The CDR3 region is CASSLRAGVSYEQYF. CDR3 nucleotides: TGTGCCAGCAGTTTACGGGCCGGGGTTTCCTACGAGCAGTACTTC.

This clone appeared a few times. This chain uses TRBV4-2 with TRBJ2-2; D ambiguous. The germline CDR1 and CDR2 sequences are LGHNA and YNFKEQ. This CDR3 has 15 amino acids. Between the trimmed V and J ends, which lost 0 bases and 1 base, there was a span of 6 bases. CDR3 DNA sequence: TGTGCCAGCAGCCAAGACGACCGGAACACCGGGGAGCTGTTTTTT. This gives the protein CASSQDDRNTGELFF.

The CDR3 spells CSVSGTSGTLYNEQFF. The CDR3 DNA is TGCAGCGTTTCCGGTACTAGCGGGACGCTCTACAATGAGCAGTTCTTC. The V call is TRBV29-1, the J call TRBJ2-1; 10 nucleotides line up with TRBD2. This CDR3 has 16 amino acids. The junction had 10 bases not matched to a gene; V was cut back by 5 bases and J by 3 bases. Germline V lookup: CDR1 SQVTM, CDR2 ANQGSEA.

This chain connects TRBV18 to TRBJ1-1; D is uncertain. The CDR3 runs 15 residues. Germline V lookup: CDR1 KGHSH, CDR2 LQKENI. V was clipped by 0 bases and J by 3 bases, with 11 bases between them. The CDR3 protein is CASSPPSVRDTEAFF. The CDR3, as DNA: TGTGCCAGCTCACCACCAAGCGTTCGGGACACTGAAGCTTTCTTT.

Many counts were recorded for this clone. This chain connects TRBV29-1 to TRBJ2-3; TRBD1 agrees at 8 bases. CDR1 is SQVTM and CDR2 is ANQGSEA in the germline V gene. The CDR3 totals 15 residues. Losses at the gene ends were 8 bases for V and 2 bases for J; bases not matched to a gene: 12. DNA of the CDR3: TGCAGCCTCAAAACCGGGACAGGTCACACAGATACGCAGTATTTT. It translates to CSLKTGTGHTDTQYF.

In DNA form, the CDR3 reads TGTGCCAGCAGCTTCCGTGAGGTAATGCCAGGGAAAGTGAGGGGGAATCAGCCCCAGCATTTT. This translates into CASSFREVMPGKVRGNQPQHF. V usage is TRBV7-3 and J usage is TRBJ1-5; the D gene is possibly TRBD1 (6 bases). This CDR3 is built from 21 residues. The ends were cut back, 3 bases at V and 4 bases at J, with 31 bases in the middle. Germline V gene sequence: CDR1 SGHTA, CDR2 FQGTGA.

J is TRBJ2-3 and V is TRBV29-1; D is possibly TRBD2 (6 bases). Germline V gene sequence: CDR1 SQVTM, CDR2 ANQGSEA. Trimming cost V 7 bases and J 3 bases, with 14 bases left between them. CDR3 size: 13 residues. The CDR3 sequence: CSASKGGTDTQYF. The CDR3 region has the DNA TGCAGCGCCTCAAAGGGAGGTACAGATACGCAGTATTTT.

This clone came up a few times. The V call is TRBV14, the J call TRBJ2-1; tentatively, D is TRBD2 (6 bases). Trimming cost V 3 bases and J 5 bases, with 11 bases left between them. The CDR3 loop spans 14 amino acids. CDR1 SGHDN and CDR2 FVKESK come from the germline V gene. This CDR3 reads CASSHSGRNNEQFF. The CDR3 DNA reads TGTGCCAGCAGCCATAGCGGCCGAAACAATGAGCAGTTCTTC.

This chain uses TRBV10-1 with TRBJ2-1, with TRBD2 matching 8 bases. CDR3 length: 16 amino acids. Germline values: CDR1 WNHNN, CDR2 SYGVQD (reference sequence). J gave up 2 bases and V 2 bases, and 5 bases lay outside the gene matches. In DNA form, the CDR3 reads TGCGCCAGCAGTGAGGATAGCGGGGCGACCTACAATGAGCAGTTCTTC. It codes for CASSEDSGATYNEQFF.

V is TRBV7-6 and J is TRBJ2-3; D gene ambiguous. Germline loops: CDR1 SGHVS, CDR2 FNYEAQ. Trimming took 6 bases from V and 6 from J, leaving 7 bases between them. There are 11 residues in the CDR3. The CDR3 DNA is TGTGCCAGCAGGGGCCTGGATACGCAGTATTTT. This sequence encodes CASRGLDTQYF.

This clone occurred once. The J gene is TRBJ1-1, the V gene TRBV2; no firm D call. The germline V and J ends were trimmed by 7 bases and 1 base, with 10 bases remaining between them. The CDR3 is 13 residues long. Germline V gives CDR1 SNHLY, CDR2 FYNNEI. CDR3 DNA sequence: TGTGCCAGCACAACGGCGTCGAACACTGAAGCTTTCTTT. Translation: CASTTASNTEAFF.

The V call is TRBV7-8, the J call TRBJ1-1; TRBD1 aligns across 9 bases. V trimming: 0 bases; J trimming: 10 bases; junction bases outside the gene matches: 6. Germline V CDR1 and CDR2: SGHVS, FQNEAQ. CDR3 length: 14 amino acids. The DNA of the CDR3 is TGTGCCAGCAGCTTAGCGGGACAGGGTCCGAGAGCTTTCTTT. This translates into CASSLAGQGPRAFF.

The chain couples TRBV18 to TRBJ2-1; tentative D call: TRBD2 (5 bases). CDR3 length: 16 amino acids. V was cut by 0 bases and J by 7 bases, with 16 bases left in between. From germline, CDR1 is KGHSH and CDR2 LQKENI. In DNA form, the CDR3 reads TGTGCCAGCTCACCACCTCAGCGGCCTACCATTAATGAGCAGTTCTTC. It translates to CASSPPQRPTINEQFF.